The clone carrying this T cell receptor beta chain was counted a single time. The repertoire was sequenced with immunoSEQ multiplex PCR; TCRdb's copy has only in-frame clones and lacks some. The sample consists of roughly 200,000 clones, 88% of them appearing once. In assigning cohorts, the study relied on participant-reported clinical history. Resolution of symptoms, clearance, or two negative PCRs was present in recovered Cohort 3 donors. The sample belongs to a study of blood T cell repertoires in COVID-19. Trimming shortened V by 3 bases and J by 7 bases, and 10 bases separated the two germline ends. This CDR3 spans 13 amino acids. Germline assignment: CDR1 SGHAT and CDR2 FQDESV (reference sequence).

The clonotype originates from a woman younger than 45 who had recovered from COVID-19. The gene calls are TRBV11-1 and TRBJ2-1; a weak D match, TRBD1 (5 bases). Sequencing was carried out using PBMCs or T cells enriched from blood (not recorded which). The CDR3 bases are TGTGCCAGCAGCTTCCCCACAGGAAATGAGCAGTTCTTC. This sequence encodes CASSFPTGNEQFF.